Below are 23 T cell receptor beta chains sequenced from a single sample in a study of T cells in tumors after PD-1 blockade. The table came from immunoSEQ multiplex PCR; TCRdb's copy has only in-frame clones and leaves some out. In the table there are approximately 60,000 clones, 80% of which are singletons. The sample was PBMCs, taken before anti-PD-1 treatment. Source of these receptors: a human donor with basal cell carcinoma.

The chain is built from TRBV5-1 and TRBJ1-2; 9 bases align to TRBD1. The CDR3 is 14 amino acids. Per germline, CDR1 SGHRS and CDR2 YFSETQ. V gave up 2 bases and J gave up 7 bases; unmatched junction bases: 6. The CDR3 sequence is CASSFRDRAGGYTF. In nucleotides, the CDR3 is TGCGCCAGCAGCTTCCGGGACAGGGCGGGTGGCTACACCTTC.

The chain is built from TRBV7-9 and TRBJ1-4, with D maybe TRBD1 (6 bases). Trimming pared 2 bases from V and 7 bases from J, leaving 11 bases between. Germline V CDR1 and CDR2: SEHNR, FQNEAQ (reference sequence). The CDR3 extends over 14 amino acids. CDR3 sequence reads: CASSLRGGGEKLFF. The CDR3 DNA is TGTGCCAGCAGCTTAAGGGGAGGGGGTGAAAAACTGTTTTTT.

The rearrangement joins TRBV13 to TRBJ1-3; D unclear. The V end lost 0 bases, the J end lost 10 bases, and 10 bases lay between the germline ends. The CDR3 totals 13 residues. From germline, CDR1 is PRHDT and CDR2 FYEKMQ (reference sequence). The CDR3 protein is CASSLGFLGTIYF. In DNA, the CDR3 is TGTGCCAGCAGCTTAGGCTTTTTAGGTACCATATATTTT.

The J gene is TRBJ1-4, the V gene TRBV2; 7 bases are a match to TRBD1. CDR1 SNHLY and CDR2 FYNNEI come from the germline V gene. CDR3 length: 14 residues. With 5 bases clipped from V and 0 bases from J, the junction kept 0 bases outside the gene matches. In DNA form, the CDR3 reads TGTGCCAGCAGTACAGGGGCAACTAATGAAAAACTGTTTTTT. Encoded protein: CASSTGATNEKLFF. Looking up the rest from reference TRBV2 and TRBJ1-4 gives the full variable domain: EPEVTQTPSHQVTQMGQEVILRCVPISNHLYFYWYRQILGQKVEFLVSFYNNEISEKSEIFDDQFSVERPDGSNFTLKIRSTKLEDSAMYFCASSTGATNEKLFFGSGTQLSVL.

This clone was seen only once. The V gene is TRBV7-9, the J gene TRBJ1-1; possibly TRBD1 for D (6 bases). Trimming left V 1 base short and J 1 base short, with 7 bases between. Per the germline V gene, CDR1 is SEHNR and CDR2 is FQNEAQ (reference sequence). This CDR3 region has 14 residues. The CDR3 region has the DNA TGTGCCAGCAGCTTAGAACAGGGGAACACTGAAGCTTTCTTT. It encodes CASSLEQGNTEAFF.

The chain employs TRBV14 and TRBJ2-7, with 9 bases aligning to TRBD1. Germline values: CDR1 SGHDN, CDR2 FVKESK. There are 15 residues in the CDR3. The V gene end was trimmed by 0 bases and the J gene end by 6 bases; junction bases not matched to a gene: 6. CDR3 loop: CASSQDGTGSREQYF. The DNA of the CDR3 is TGTGCCAGCAGCCAAGATGGGACAGGGAGTCGCGAGCAGTACTTC.

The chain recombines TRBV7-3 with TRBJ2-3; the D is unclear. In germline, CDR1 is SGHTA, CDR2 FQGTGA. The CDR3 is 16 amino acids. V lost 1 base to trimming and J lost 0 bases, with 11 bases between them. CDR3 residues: CASSLSPDLSTDTQYF. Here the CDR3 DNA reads TGTGCCAGCAGCTTAAGTCCAGACCTAAGCACAGATACGCAGTATTTT. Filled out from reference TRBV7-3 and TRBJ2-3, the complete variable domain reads GAGVSQTPSNKVTEKGKYVELRCDPISGHTALYWYRQSLGQGPEFLIYFQGTGAADDSGLPNDRFFAVRPEGSVSTLKIQRTERGDSAVYLCASSLSPDLSTDTQYFGPGTRLTVL.

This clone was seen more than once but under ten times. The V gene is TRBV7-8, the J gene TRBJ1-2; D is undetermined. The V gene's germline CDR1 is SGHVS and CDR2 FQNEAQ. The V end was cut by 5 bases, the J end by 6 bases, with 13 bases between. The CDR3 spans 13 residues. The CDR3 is CASSQRLGNGYTF. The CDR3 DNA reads TGTGCCAGCAGCCAGCGGTTGGGGAATGGCTACACCTTC.

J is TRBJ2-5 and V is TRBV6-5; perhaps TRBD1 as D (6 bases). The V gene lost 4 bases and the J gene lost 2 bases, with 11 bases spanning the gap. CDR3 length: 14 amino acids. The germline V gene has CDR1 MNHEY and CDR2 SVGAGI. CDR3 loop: CASSFATGQETQYF. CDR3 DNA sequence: TGTGCCAGCAGTTTCGCGACAGGACAAGAGACCCAGTACTTC.

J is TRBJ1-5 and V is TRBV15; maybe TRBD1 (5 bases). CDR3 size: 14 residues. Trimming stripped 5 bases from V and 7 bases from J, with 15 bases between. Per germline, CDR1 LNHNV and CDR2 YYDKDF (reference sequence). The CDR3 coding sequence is TGTGCCACCAGCTCGCGACAGACCGGCCAGCCCCAGCATTTT. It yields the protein CATSSRQTGQPQHF.

The CDR3 region has the DNA TGTGCCAGCAGCCATTCAGGGACAGGGGTATCACCCCTCCACTTT. It encodes CASSHSGTGVSPLHF. V gene TRBV5-5 combines with J gene TRBJ1-6; 10 nucleotides align to TRBD1. This CDR3 comprises 15 residues. From germline, CDR1 is SGHKS and CDR2 YYEKEE (reference sequence). V shed 4 bases and J 10 bases; nucleotides not matched to a gene: 8.

This CDR3 is CASSLSRRGARRSSYNSPLHF. The CDR3 nucleotides are TGTGCCAGCAGTTTATCCCGAAGGGGGGCCAGGCGTAGCTCCTATAATTCACCCCTCCACTTT. The rearrangement uses TRBV27 and TRBJ1-6, with D perhaps matching TRBD1 (6 bases). V was trimmed by 0 bases and J by 0 bases, leaving 21 bases between them. This CDR3 spans 21 amino acids. CDR1 and CDR2 (germline): MNHEY, SMNVEV (reference sequence).

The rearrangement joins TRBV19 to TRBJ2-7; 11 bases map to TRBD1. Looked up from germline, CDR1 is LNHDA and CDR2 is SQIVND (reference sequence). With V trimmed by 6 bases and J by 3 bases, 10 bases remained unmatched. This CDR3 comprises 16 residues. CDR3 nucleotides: TGTGCCAGTAGCCGGAGAGGGACAGGGGGACTCTACGAGCAGTACTTC. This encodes CASSRRGTGGLYEQYF.

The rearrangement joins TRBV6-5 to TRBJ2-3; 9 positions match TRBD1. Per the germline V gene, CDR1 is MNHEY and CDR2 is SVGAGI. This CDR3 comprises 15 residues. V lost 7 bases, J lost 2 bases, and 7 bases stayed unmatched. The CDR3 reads CASNKDRGLTDTQYF. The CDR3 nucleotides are TGTGCCAGCAATAAGGACAGGGGCCTCACAGATACGCAGTATTTT.

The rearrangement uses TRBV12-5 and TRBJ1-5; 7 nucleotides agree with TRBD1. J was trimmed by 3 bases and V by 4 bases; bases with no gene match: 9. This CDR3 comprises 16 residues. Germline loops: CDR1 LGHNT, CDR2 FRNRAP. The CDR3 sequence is CASGWTGQVLNQPQHF. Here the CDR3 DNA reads TGTGCTAGTGGTTGGACCGGACAGGTACTCAATCAGCCCCAGCATTTT.

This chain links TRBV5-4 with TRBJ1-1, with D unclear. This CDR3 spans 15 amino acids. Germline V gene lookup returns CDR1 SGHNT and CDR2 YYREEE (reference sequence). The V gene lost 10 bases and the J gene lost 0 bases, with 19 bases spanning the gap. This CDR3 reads CAQSRGSGMNTEAFF. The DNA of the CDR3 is TGTGCCCAATCGCGTGGATCCGGGATGAACACTGAAGCTTTCTTT.

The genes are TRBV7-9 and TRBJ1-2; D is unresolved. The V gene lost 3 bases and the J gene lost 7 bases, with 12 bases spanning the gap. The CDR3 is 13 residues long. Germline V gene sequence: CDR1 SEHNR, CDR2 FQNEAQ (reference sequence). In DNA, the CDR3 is TGTGCCAGCAGCTTTATGGAGGGAGGTGGCTACACCTTC. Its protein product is CASSFMEGGGYTF.

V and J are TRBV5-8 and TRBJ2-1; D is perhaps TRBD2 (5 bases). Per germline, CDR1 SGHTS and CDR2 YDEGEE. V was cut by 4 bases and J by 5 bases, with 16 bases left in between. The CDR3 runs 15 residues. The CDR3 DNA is TGTGCCAGCAGCCCGCAGAACAGAGGGAACAATGAGCAGTTCTTC. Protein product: CASSPQNRGNNEQFF.

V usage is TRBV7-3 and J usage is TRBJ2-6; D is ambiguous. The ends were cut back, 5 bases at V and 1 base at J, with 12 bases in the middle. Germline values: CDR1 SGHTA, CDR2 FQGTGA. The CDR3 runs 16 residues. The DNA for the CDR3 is TGTGCCAGCAGCGCAACGGACGGATCTGGGGCCAACGTCCTGACTTTC. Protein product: CASSATDGSGANVLTF.

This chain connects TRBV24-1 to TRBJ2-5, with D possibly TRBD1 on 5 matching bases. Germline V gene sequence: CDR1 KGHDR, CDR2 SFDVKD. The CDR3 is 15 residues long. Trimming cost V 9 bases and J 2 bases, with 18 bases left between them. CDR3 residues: CATSKLRAGQETQYF. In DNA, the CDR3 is TGTGCCACCTCAAAACTCAGGGCAGGACAAGAGACCCAGTACTTC.

The CDR3 nucleotides are TGTGCCAGCAGCGCTAGCGGGGGGGCTAGTACGCAGTATTTT. It encodes CASSASGGASTQYF. The V gene is TRBV7-2, the J gene TRBJ2-3; 12 bases are a match to TRBD2. The CDR3 sequence is 14 residues long. The germline gives CDR1 SGHTA, CDR2 FQGNSA. V shed 5 bases, J shed 8 bases, and the junction held 5 bases outside the gene matches. The variable domain in full, with the rest retrieved from reference TRBV7-2 and TRBJ2-3, is GAGVSQSPSNKVTEKGKDVELRCDPISGHTALYWYRQSLGQGLEFLIYFQGNSAPDKSGLPSDRFSAERTGGSVSTLTIQRTQQEDSAVYLCASSASGGASTQYFGPGTRLTVL.

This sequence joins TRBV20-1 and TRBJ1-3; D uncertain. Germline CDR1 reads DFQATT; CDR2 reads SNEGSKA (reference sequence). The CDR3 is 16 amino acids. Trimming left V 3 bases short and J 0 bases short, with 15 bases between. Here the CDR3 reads CSASRRGIGSGNTIYF. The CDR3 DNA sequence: TGCAGTGCTAGTCGTCGGGGAATAGGCTCTGGAAACACCATATATTTT.

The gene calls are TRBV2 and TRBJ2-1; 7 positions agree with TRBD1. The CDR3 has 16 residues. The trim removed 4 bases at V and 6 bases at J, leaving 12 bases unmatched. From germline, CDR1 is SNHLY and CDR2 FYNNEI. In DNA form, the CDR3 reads TGTGCCAGCAGTGTACAGGGGCCTTCATTAGGCAATGAGCAGTTCTTC. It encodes CASSVQGPSLGNEQFF.